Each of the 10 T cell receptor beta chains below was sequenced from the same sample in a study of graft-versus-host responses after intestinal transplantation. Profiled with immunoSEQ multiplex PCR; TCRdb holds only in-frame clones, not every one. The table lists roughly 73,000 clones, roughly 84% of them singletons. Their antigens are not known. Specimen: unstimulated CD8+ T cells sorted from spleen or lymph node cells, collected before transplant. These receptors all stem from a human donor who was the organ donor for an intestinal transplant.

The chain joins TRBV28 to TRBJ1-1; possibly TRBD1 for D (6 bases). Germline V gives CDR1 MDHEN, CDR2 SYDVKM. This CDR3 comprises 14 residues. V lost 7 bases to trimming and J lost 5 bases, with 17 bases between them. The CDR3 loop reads CASIRVRGRTEAFF. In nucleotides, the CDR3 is TGTGCCAGCATCCGGGTAAGGGGGAGGACTGAAGCTTTCTTT.

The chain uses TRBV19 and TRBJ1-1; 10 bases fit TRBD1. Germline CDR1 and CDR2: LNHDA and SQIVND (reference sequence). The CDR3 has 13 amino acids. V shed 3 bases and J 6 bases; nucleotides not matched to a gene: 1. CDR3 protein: CASSIGQGAEAFF. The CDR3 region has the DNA TGTGCCAGTAGTATCGGACAGGGGGCTGAAGCTTTCTTT.

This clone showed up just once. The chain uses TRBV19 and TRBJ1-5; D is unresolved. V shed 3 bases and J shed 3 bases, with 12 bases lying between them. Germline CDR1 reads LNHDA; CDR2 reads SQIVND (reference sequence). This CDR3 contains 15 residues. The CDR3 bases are TGTGCCAGTAGTATCGACCATGGGTACAATCAGCCCCAGCATTTT. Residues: CASSIDHGYNQPQHF.

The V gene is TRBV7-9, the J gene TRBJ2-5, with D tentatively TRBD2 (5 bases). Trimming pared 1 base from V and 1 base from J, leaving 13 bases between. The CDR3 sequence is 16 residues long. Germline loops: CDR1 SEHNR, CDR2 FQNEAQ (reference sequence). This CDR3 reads CASSLVVSDSQETQYF. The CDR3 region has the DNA TGTGCCAGCAGCTTAGTGGTCTCGGACTCCCAAGAGACCCAGTACTTC.

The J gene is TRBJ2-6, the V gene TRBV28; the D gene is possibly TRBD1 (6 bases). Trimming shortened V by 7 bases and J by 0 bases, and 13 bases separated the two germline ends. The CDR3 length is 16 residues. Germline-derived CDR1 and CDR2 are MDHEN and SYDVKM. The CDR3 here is CASTPGQHSGANVLTF. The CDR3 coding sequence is TGTGCCAGCACCCCCGGACAGCACTCTGGGGCCAACGTCCTGACTTTC.

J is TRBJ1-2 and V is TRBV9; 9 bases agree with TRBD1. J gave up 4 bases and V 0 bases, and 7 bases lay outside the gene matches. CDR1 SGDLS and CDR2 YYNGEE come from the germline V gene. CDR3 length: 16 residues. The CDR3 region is CASSVASTGGVYGYTF. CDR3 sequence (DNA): TGTGCCAGCAGCGTAGCCTCCACAGGGGGCGTCTATGGCTACACCTTC.

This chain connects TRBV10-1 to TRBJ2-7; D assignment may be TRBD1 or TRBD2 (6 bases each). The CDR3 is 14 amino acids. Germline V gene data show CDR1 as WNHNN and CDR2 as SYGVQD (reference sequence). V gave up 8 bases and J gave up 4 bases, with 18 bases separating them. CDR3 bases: TGCGCCAGCTGGCGAGGGGGGCTCCCGTACGAGCAGTACTTC. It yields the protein CASWRGGLPYEQYF.

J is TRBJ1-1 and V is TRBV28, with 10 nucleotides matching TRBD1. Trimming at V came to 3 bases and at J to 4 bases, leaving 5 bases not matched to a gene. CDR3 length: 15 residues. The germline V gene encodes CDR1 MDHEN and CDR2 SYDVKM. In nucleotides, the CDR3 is TGTGCCAGCAGTTTGACCGGGACAGGGGCCACTGAAGCTTTCTTT. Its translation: CASSLTGTGATEAFF.

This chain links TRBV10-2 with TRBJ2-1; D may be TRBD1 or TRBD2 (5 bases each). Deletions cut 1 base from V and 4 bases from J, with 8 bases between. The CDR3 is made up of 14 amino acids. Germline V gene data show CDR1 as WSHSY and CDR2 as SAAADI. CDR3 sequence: CASSEWGSYNEQFF. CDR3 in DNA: TGCGCCAGCAGTGAGTGGGGGTCTTACAATGAGCAGTTCTTC.

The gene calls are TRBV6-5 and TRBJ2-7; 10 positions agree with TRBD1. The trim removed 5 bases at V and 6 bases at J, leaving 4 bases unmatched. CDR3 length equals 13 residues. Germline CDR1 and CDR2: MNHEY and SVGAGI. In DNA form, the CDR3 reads TGTGCCAGCAGTCTCCGGGACAGGGGCGAGCAGTACTTC. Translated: CASSLRDRGEQYF.